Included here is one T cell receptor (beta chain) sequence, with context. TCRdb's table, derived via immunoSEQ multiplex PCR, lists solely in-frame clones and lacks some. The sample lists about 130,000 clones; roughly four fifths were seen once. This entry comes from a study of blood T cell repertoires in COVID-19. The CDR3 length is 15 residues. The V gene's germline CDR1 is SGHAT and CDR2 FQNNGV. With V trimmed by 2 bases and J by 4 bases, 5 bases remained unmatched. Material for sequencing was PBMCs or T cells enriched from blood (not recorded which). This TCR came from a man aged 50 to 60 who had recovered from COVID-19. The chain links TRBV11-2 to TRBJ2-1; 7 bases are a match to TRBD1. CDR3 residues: CASSLPRTGYNEQFF. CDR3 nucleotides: TGTGCCAGCAGCTTACCCCGGACAGGTTACAATGAGCAGTTCTTC.